This TCR beta chain was captured by sequencing in a study of blood T cell repertoires in COVID-19. Only in-frame clones appear in the TCRdb table, and some are missing; sequencing was by immunoSEQ multiplex PCR. Among a few hundred thousand clones listed, around 90% were seen once. Within 2 weeks of study entry, exposed participants had contacted a PCR-confirmed or clinician-diagnosed COVID-19 case. Germline values: CDR1 GTSNPN, CDR2 SVGIG (reference sequence). Trimming shortened V by 3 bases and J by 6 bases, and 14 bases separated the two germline ends. This CDR3 spans 13 amino acids. The material sequenced was PBMCs or T cells enriched from blood (not recorded which). This receptor was taken from a man aged 25 to 40 who had been exposed to COVID-19. The rearrangement uses TRBV30 and TRBJ1-2, with D tentatively TRBD1 (6 bases). The CDR3 coding sequence is TGTGCCTGGAGGGACAGTCCCAAGGATGGCTACACCTTC. It codes for CAWRDSPKDGYTF.